The 3 T cell receptor beta chains in this list originate from one sample, sequenced in a study of a mutant IDH1 vaccine in newly diagnosed glioma. These receptors are not linked to any known antigen. Time point given: week 23, last vaccination. All doses held 300 ug of mutant IDH1 20-mer peptide, with topical imiquimod. Sequencing used immunoSEQ multiplex PCR; TCRdb keeps in-frame clones, though not all of them. The sample yields about 81,000 clones, almost 85% seen once. The sequenced sample was PBMCs, obtained from a glioma patient whose treatment included an IDH1 peptide vaccine. These receptors came from a man between 25 and 39 years old with glioma. Some clones in this sample may be carry-over from other donors' samples.

This clone has just one count. This chain uses TRBV28 with TRBJ2-5, with 7 nucleotides matching TRBD2. CDR3 length: 15 amino acids. V was clipped by 7 bases and J by 6 bases; unmatched bases: 14. Germline values: CDR1 MDHEN, CDR2 SYDVKM. CDR3 nucleotides: TGTGCCAGCACCGGAGCGGGAACCTTCCGGAAGACCCAGTACTTC. Its protein is CASTGAGTFRKTQYF.

Only a few counts were recorded for this clone. The genes are TRBV1 and TRBJ2-5; the table's D call of TRBD2 was not tested on the DNA. TRBV1 is a documented pseudogene. This CDR3 is 16 amino acids long. The CDR3 coding sequence is TGCACCAGCAGCCATCCTTGGCGGGGGGTCCAAGAGACCCAGTACTTC. Translated: CTSSHPWRGVQETQYF.

The sample holds one count of this clone. The CDR3 is CASSLWEAEKLFF. Here the CDR3 DNA reads TGTGCCAGCAGCCTCTGGGAGGCCGAAAAACTGTTTTTT. The chain recombines TRBV5-6 with TRBJ1-4; no reliable D call. The CDR3 length is 13 residues. Trimming took off 4 bases at V and 8 bases at J, with 12 bases between the two ends. From germline, CDR1 is SGHDT and CDR2 YYEEEE.